The next 10 T cell receptor beta chains were all read from a single sample in a study of cytomegalovirus exposure and HLA in healthy donors. Primers: 60 Vbeta forward and 13 Jbeta reverse. The protocol was immunoSEQ multiplex PCR, while the TCRdb copy is restricted to in-frame clones and leaves out a portion. Found here are roughly 120,000 clones, around 8.5% of them singletons; the top ten hold 4.5% to 5.5%. Sequenced sample: PBMCs. These receptors all come from a man aged 40-55 years in good health and CMV-seronegative.

The chain links TRBV5-4 to TRBJ2-3; 7 nucleotides match TRBD1. The V gene end was trimmed by 0 bases and the J gene end by 3 bases; junction bases not matched to a gene: 7. The CDR3 covers 16 residues. The germline gives CDR1 SGHNT, CDR2 YYREEE (reference sequence). The CDR3 nucleotides are TGTGCCAGCAGCTTGGGGGGGACAGTGGCGACAGATACGCAGTATTTT. Translation gives CASSLGGTVATDTQYF.

As concerns this clone: Other DNA variants within this sample encode the same CDR3. V is TRBV7-9 and J is TRBJ1-4, with TRBD1 matching over 7 bases. J lost 8 bases, V lost 4 bases, and 10 bases had no gene match. Per the germline V gene, CDR1 is SEHNR and CDR2 is FQNEAQ (reference sequence). There are 15 residues in the CDR3. This CDR3 reads CASSSPGQFGEKLFF. The CDR3 nucleotides read TGTGCCAGCAGCTCCCCGGGACAGTTTGGAGAAAAACTGTTTTTT.

This clone was counted a few times. This chain links TRBV5-1 with TRBJ2-1; 11 positions match TRBD2. There are 18 residues in the CDR3. Germline V CDR1 and CDR2: SGHRS, YFSETQ. Germline trimming cut 0 bases from V and 2 bases from J; bases unmatched to any gene: 7. CDR3 coding DNA: TGCGCCAGCAGCTTGGGAGTTAGCGGGGGGGGAACCTACAATGAGCAGTTCTTC. This translates into CASSLGVSGGGTYNEQFF.

This clone occurred a few times. The rearrangement uses TRBV11-2 and TRBJ1-1, with TRBD1 identical over 10 bases. Looked up from germline, CDR1 is SGHAT and CDR2 is FQNNGV. The CDR3 runs to 14 residues. With V trimmed by 4 bases and J by 5 bases, 4 bases remained unmatched. CDR3 DNA sequence: TGTGCCAGCAGCTGGGGGACAGGGGCGACTGAAGCTTTCTTT. Translated, it gives CASSWGTGATEAFF.

This rearrangement joins TRBV6-1 to TRBJ2-6, with 11 bases aligning to TRBD1. The junction had 9 bases not matched to a gene; V was cut back by 0 bases and J by 2 bases. The CDR3 contains 20 residues. Germline V gene data show CDR1 as MNHNS and CDR2 as SASEGT. Here the CDR3 DNA reads TGTGCCAGCAGTGAAGCGCAGGACAGGGGGCGCAGGGCTGGGGCCAACGTCCTGACTTTC. Translation gives CASSEAQDRGRRAGANVLTF.

Here the CDR3 reads CASSFTVPYNEQFF. For the CDR3, the DNA is TGTGCCAGCAGCTTTACGGTTCCCTACAATGAGCAGTTCTTC. The chain combines TRBV7-2 with TRBJ2-1, with D unresolved. Germline V lookup: CDR1 SGHTA, CDR2 FQGNSA. The CDR3 is 14 amino acids. The V end was cut by 3 bases, the J end by 2 bases, with 8 bases between.

Of note for this clone: The identical CDR3 is also encoded by other nucleotide sequences in the sample. The chain recombines TRBV5-1 with TRBJ2-2; D is uncertain. This CDR3 has 14 amino acids. Trimming removed 4 bases from V and 4 bases from J, with 11 bases in between. Germline V lookup: CDR1 SGHRS, CDR2 YFSETQ. For the CDR3, the DNA is TGCGCCAGCAGCCTCGACTCGGGCACCGGGGAGCTGTTTTTT. This sequence encodes CASSLDSGTGELFF.

There are a few counts of this clone. The chain joins TRBV27 to TRBJ1-1; the match to TRBD1 covers 7 bases. Germline lookup yields CDR1 MNHEY and CDR2 SMNVEV (reference sequence). With V trimmed by 3 bases and J by 7 bases, 5 bases remained unmatched. There are 13 residues in the CDR3. This CDR3 reads CASSFTGDSEAFF. The CDR3 nucleotides are TGTGCCAGCAGTTTTACGGGGGACAGTGAAGCTTTCTTT.

The CDR3 loop reads CASSQEGTGGGTGELFF. The CDR3, as DNA: TGCGCCAGCAGCCAAGAAGGGACAGGGGGCGGTACCGGGGAGCTGTTTTTT. The chain is built from TRBV4-1 and TRBJ2-2; the match to TRBD1 covers 12 bases. The J segment lost 5 bases and the V segment lost 0 bases, leaving 4 bases of the junction unmatched. The CDR3 has 17 amino acids. The germline V gene encodes CDR1 MGHRA and CDR2 YSYEKL.

V gene TRBV2 combines with J gene TRBJ2-3; the match to TRBD2 covers 12 bases. Germline loops: CDR1 SNHLY, CDR2 FYNNEI. Trimming took 1 base from V and 3 from J; bases not matched to a gene: 2. The CDR3 sequence is 16 residues long. CDR3 DNA sequence: TGTGCCAGCAGTGAAGGGCTAGCGGGGGGGACAGATACGCAGTATTTT. The encoded protein is CASSEGLAGGTDTQYF.